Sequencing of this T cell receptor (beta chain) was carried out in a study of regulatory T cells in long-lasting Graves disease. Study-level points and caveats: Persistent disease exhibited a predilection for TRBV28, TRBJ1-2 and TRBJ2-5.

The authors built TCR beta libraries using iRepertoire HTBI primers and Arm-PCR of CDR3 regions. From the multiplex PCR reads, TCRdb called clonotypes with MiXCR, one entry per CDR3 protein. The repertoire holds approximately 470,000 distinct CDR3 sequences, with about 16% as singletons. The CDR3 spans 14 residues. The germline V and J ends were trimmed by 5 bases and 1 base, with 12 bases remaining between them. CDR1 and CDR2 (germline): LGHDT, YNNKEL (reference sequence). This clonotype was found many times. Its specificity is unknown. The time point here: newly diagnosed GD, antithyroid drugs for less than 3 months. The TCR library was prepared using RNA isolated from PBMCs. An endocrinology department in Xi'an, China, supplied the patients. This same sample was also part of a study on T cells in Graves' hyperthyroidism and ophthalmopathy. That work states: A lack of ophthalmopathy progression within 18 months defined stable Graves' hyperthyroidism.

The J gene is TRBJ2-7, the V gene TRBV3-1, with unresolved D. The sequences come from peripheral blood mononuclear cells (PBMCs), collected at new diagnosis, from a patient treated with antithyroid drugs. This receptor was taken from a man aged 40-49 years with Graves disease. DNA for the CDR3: TGTGCCAGCAGCTCTATGTCGGGTTCCTACGAGCAGTACTTC. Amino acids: CASSSMSGSYEQYF.